The 31 T cell receptor beta chains in this list originate from one sample, sequenced in a study of T cells in Graves' hyperthyroidism and ophthalmopathy (dated by TCRdb to between 2018 and 2021). The library was obtained by multiplex PCR. Sequencing relied on an Illumina HiSeq 2000. The TCR beta CDR3 regions were amplified from the RNA transcripts. For the first round of RT-PCR on the TCR CDR3, the HTBI primer set was used together with the Qiagen OneStep RT-PCR kit. Using fastp at Q25 and MiXCR, TCRdb reprocessed the public reads and kept productive beta chains. Every distinct CDR3 protein forms one entry, paired with its most common genes and DNA. Present in this sample are more than 650,000 distinct CDR3 sequences, about 14% of which were seen just once. The ten largest clones represent approximately 10% of the sample. The sequencing input was blood. The receptor set was obtained from a woman between 18 and 30 years old with Graves' hyperthyroidism.

This clonotype was seen at least ten times. This rearrangement joins TRBV28 to TRBJ2-7, with 12 bases identical to TRBD1. The V segment lost 6 bases and the J segment 5 bases; nucleotides outside the gene matches: 5. CDR1 is MDHEN, CDR2 SYDVKM, per germline. The CDR3 runs 14 residues. The CDR3 loop reads CASRGTGGFNEQYF. CDR3 nucleotides: TGTGCCAGCAGGGGGACAGGGGGCTTCAACGAGCAGTACTTC.

The rearrangement joins TRBV7-7 to TRBJ2-2; D ambiguous. Germline lookup yields CDR1 SSHAT and CDR2 FNYEAQ (reference sequence). V was cut by 4 bases and J by 1 base, with 7 bases left in between. CDR3 length equals 14 residues. The CDR3 here is CASSWSGNTGELFF. The DNA of the CDR3 is TGTGCCAGCAGCTGGTCAGGGAACACCGGGGAGCTGTTTTTT. The full variable domain, its missing parts supplied by reference TRBV7-7 and TRBJ2-2, is GAGVSQSPRYKVTKRGQDVTLRCDPISSHATLYWYQQALGQGPEFLTYFNYEAQPDKSGLPSDRFSAERPEGSISTLTIQRTEQRDSAMYRCASSWSGNTGELFFGEGSRLTVL.

CDR3 protein: CASSSGPINNEQFF. For the CDR3, the DNA is TGTGCCAGCAGTTCGGGGCCTATAAACAATGAGCAGTTCTTC. This chain uses TRBV12-3 or TRBV12-4 with TRBJ2-1; D could derive from TRBD1 or TRBD2 (5 bases each). V was trimmed by 4 bases and J by 5 bases, leaving 12 bases between them. CDR3 length equals 14 residues.

This CDR3 reads CSASFGGTGELFF. DNA of the CDR3: TGCAGTGCTAGCTTTGGGGGTACCGGGGAGCTGTTTTTT. This chain joins TRBV20-1 and TRBJ2-2; D possibly matches TRBD1 or TRBD2 (5 bases each). Deletions cut 3 bases from V and 5 bases from J, with 10 bases between. Germline CDR1 is DFQATT and CDR2 is SNEGSKA (reference sequence). The CDR3 is 13 amino acids.

This clonotype was seen ten or more times. The chain is built from TRBV28 and TRBJ2-3; D gene uncertain. Trimming took 4 bases from V and 3 from J, leaving 20 bases between them. CDR1 is MDHEN, CDR2 SYDVKM, per germline. This CDR3 region has 17 residues. For the CDR3, the DNA is TGTGCCAGCAGTTATAAACCGACGCTTTCTGAGACAGATACGCAGTATTTT. Amino acid sequence: CASSYKPTLSETDTQYF.

This clonotype has a handful of counts. V gene TRBV11-2 combines with J gene TRBJ2-2; D ambiguous. CDR1 and CDR2 from the germline V gene are SGHAT and FQNNGV. The CDR3 spans 15 residues. Trimming removed 2 bases from V and 9 bases from J, with 16 bases in between. CDR3 DNA sequence: TGTGCCAGCAGCTTAAGTCCGGGCACGGCGAGGGAGCTGTTTTTT. Protein sequence: CASSLSPGTARELFF.

The sample holds many counts of this clonotype. This chain uses TRBV20-1 with TRBJ2-7, with 11 bases lining up with TRBD2. The V gene end was trimmed by 6 bases and the J gene end by 4 bases; junction bases not matched to a gene: 5. Germline-derived CDR1 and CDR2 are DFQATT and SNEGSKA (reference sequence). This CDR3 has 13 amino acids. CDR3 DNA sequence: TGCAGTGCCGAGACTAGCGGGGATTACGAGCAGTACTTC. Residues: CSAETSGDYEQYF.

The chain links TRBV19 to TRBJ2-2, with D perhaps TRBD1 (5 bases). Germline loops: CDR1 LNHDA, CDR2 SQIVND (reference sequence). V was cut by 4 bases and J by 5 bases, with 17 bases left in between. The CDR3 has 16 amino acids. CDR3 sequence: CASSTPRGRVTGELFF. In nucleotides, the CDR3 is TGTGCCAGTAGTACCCCCCGTGGCAGGGTGACCGGGGAGCTGTTTTTT.

This clonotype was observed at least ten times. The V call is TRBV15, the J call TRBJ2-5, with 9 nucleotides matching TRBD1. The V gene end was trimmed by 0 bases and the J gene end by 2 bases; junction bases not matched to a gene: 13. Germline CDR1 LNHNV, CDR2 YYDKDF (reference sequence). The CDR3 is 19 residues long. The CDR3 bases are TGTGCCACCAGCAGAGATCACAGGATGGGGGACAGGGCGCAAGAGACCCAGTACTTC. Its protein product is CATSRDHRMGDRAQETQYF.

This clonotype has ten or more counts. J is TRBJ2-7 and V is TRBV2; 9 bases are a match to TRBD1. This CDR3 has 14 residues. After removal of 10 bases from V and 1 base from J, the junction contained 8 bases not matched to a gene. The germline V gene encodes CDR1 SNHLY and CDR2 FYNNEI. The CDR3 protein is CATSLTGGSYEQYF. CDR3 coding DNA: TGTGCCACCTCGCTGACAGGGGGGTCCTACGAGCAGTACTTC.

This clonotype was recorded at least ten times. The chain employs TRBV10-3 and TRBJ2-5; 13 bases are shared with TRBD2. The CDR3 contains 15 residues. V trimming: 10 bases; J trimming: 5 bases; junction bases outside the gene matches: 10. Germline loops: CDR1 ENHRY, CDR2 SYGVKD. CDR3 nucleotide sequence: TGTGCCACCTCAAGCTCGACTAGCGGGAGGGAGACCCAGTACTTC. It is translated as CATSSSTSGRETQYF.

V is TRBV9 and J is TRBJ2-1; D gene ambiguous. The CDR3 is made up of 12 amino acids. The germline V and J ends were trimmed by 0 bases and 6 bases, with 4 bases remaining between them. Germline CDR1 is SGDLS and CDR2 is YYNGEE. The CDR3 coding sequence is TGTGCCAGCAGCGTAGATTCCAATGAGCAGTTCTTC. Protein: CASSVDSNEQFF. The full variable domain, its missing parts supplied by reference TRBV9 and TRBJ2-1, is DSGVTQTPKHLITATGQRVTLRCSPRSGDLSVYWYQQSLDQGLQFLIQYYNGEERAKGNILERFSAQQFPDLHSELNLSSLELGDSALYFCASSVDSNEQFFGPGTRLTVL.

The chain couples TRBV19 to TRBJ1-2, with 7 bases matching TRBD1. This CDR3 comprises 16 residues. In germline, CDR1 is LNHDA, CDR2 SQIVND (reference sequence). J was trimmed by 2 bases and V by 6 bases; bases with no gene match: 12. This chain's CDR3 is CASRPLPSTGNYGYTF. CDR3 bases: TGTGCCAGTAGACCCCTACCCTCGACAGGGAACTATGGCTACACCTTC.

This clonotype was counted between two and nine times. The chain carries TRBV7-9 and TRBJ1-2; maybe TRBD1 (6 bases). CDR3 length: 14 residues. The V gene lost 5 bases and the J gene lost 3 bases, with 13 bases spanning the gap. The V gene's germline CDR1 is SEHNR and CDR2 FQNEAQ (reference sequence). The CDR3: CASSPTTGYYGYTF. The CDR3 nucleotides are TGTGCCAGCAGCCCAACGACAGGCTACTATGGCTACACCTTC.

The genes are TRBV5-5 and TRBJ1-6, with 7 bases matching TRBD1. CDR1 and CDR2 from the germline V gene are SGHKS and YYEKEE (reference sequence). The CDR3 contains 16 residues. Trimming cost V 1 base and J 7 bases; bases outside gene matches: 8. CDR3 sequence: CASSLSPGGVNSPLHF. CDR3 nucleotide sequence: TGTGCCAGCAGCTTGAGTCCAGGGGGTGTGAATTCACCCCTCCACTTT.

This clonotype was picked up many times. V usage is TRBV18 and J usage is TRBJ2-7; 7 bases agree with TRBD2. This CDR3 is 16 amino acids long. Per germline, CDR1 KGHSH and CDR2 LQKENI. Trimming at V came to 6 bases and at J to 0 bases, leaving 11 bases not matched to a gene. The CDR3 spells CASSPGSGELSYEQYF. The CDR3 DNA follows: TGTGCCAGCTCCCCGGGGAGCGGGGAGCTCTCCTACGAGCAGTACTTC.

This rearrangement joins TRBV6-1 to TRBJ2-1; D may be TRBD2 (5 bases). The CDR3 length is 13 residues. Germline-derived CDR1 and CDR2 are MNHNS and SASEGT. V was pared by 5 bases and J by 6 bases, with 11 bases between. The DNA for the CDR3 is TGTGCCAGCAGTACCTTAGCGAGCAATGAGCAGTTCTTC. It yields the protein CASSTLASNEQFF.

The V and J genes are TRBV19 and TRBJ2-3; D not certain. Germline CDR1 and CDR2: LNHDA and SQIVND (reference sequence). V was trimmed by 5 bases and J by 1 base, leaving 7 bases between them. This CDR3 comprises 13 residues. The CDR3 nucleotides read TGTGCCAGTAGTTGGCCGGGCACAGATACGCAGTATTTT. It yields the protein CASSWPGTDTQYF.

This clonotype was seen many times. V gene TRBV5-1 combines with J gene TRBJ2-1, with TRBD2 matching over 7 bases. This CDR3 contains 16 residues. Germline CDR1 is SGHRS and CDR2 is YFSETQ. The V segment lost 4 bases and the J segment 0 bases; nucleotides outside the gene matches: 7. CDR3 amino acids: CASSTLAGSSYNEQFF. CDR3 nucleotide sequence: TGCGCCAGCAGCACGTTAGCGGGTAGCTCCTACAATGAGCAGTTCTTC. Filled out from reference TRBV5-1 and TRBJ2-1, the complete variable domain reads KAGVTQTPRYLIKTRGQQVTLSCSPISGHRSVSWYQQTPGQGLQFLFEYFSETQRNKGNFPGRFSGRQFSNSRSEMNVSTLELGDSALYLCASSTLAGSSYNEQFFGPGTRLTVL.

The chain carries TRBV20-1 and TRBJ1-2; D perhaps matches TRBD1 (6 bases). V lost 1 base and J lost 0, with 12 bases in between. CDR3 size: 15 residues. Germline-derived CDR1 and CDR2 are DFQATT and SNEGSKA (reference sequence). CDR3 DNA: TGCAGTGCTAGAGTCCGGACAGTATCTAACTATGGCTACACCTTC. Its translation is CSARVRTVSNYGYTF.

This clonotype was observed at least ten times. The chain links TRBV2 to TRBJ2-1; 13 nucleotides line up with TRBD2. Germline CDR1 SNHLY, CDR2 FYNNEI. The CDR3 is 14 amino acids. The V segment lost 8 bases and the J segment 9 bases; nucleotides outside the gene matches: 7. The CDR3 region has the DNA TGTGCCAGCCCTGGGACTAGCGGGATTGGTGAGCAGTTCTTC. Translated, it gives CASPGTSGIGEQFF.

This chain links TRBV7-2 with TRBJ2-1; tentatively, D is TRBD1 (5 bases). CDR1 SGHTA and CDR2 FQGNSA come from the germline V gene. Trimming shortened V by 5 bases and J by 4 bases, and 15 bases separated the two germline ends. This CDR3 contains 15 residues. DNA of the CDR3: TGTGCCAGCAGCCCAGGGCCGGTGGTGTACAATGAGCAGTTCTTC. Amino acids: CASSPGPVVYNEQFF.

This clonotype was seen repeatedly, ten times or more. This rearrangement joins TRBV7-2 to TRBJ2-5; D might be TRBD1 (5 bases). Between the trimmed V and J ends, which lost 5 bases and 6 bases, there was a span of 13 bases. CDR3 size: 13 residues. Germline V gene data show CDR1 as SGHTA and CDR2 as FQGNSA. Here the CDR3 reads CASSQGHLKTQYF. CDR3 DNA: TGTGCCAGCAGCCAGGGTCACCTCAAGACCCAGTACTTC.

The chain combines TRBV28 with TRBJ2-5; the D gene is possibly TRBD2 (6 bases). Germline-derived CDR1 and CDR2 are MDHEN and SYDVKM. This CDR3 comprises 16 residues. Trimming pared 8 bases from V and 4 bases from J, leaving 23 bases between. The CDR3: CASSPGLVPRGETQYF. The CDR3 DNA follows: TGTGCCAGCTCGCCGGGACTCGTGCCCCGGGGAGAGACCCAGTACTTC.

Worth noting for this clonotype: An end of the junction differs from the germline gene, which may be a read error. This rearrangement joins TRBV18 to TRBJ2-7; D remains unclear. Per germline, CDR1 KGHSH and CDR2 LQKENI. The CDR3 totals 12 residues. CDR3 loop: CASSPTAYEQHF. As DNA, the CDR3 is TGTGCCAGCTCACCAACAGCCTACGAGCAGCACTTC.

This clonotype was seen more than once but under ten times. The rearrangement uses TRBV2 and TRBJ2-1, with D unresolved. In germline, CDR1 is SNHLY, CDR2 FYNNEI. Trimming left V 7 bases short and J 5 bases short, with 15 bases between. This CDR3 spans 14 amino acids. The CDR3 coding sequence is TGTGCCAGCACCGGGCGGCGGCGAGACAATGAGCAGTTCTTC. The encoded protein is CASTGRRRDNEQFF. The full variable domain, its missing parts supplied by reference TRBV2 and TRBJ2-1, is EPEVTQTPSHQVTQMGQEVILRCVPISNHLYFYWYRQILGQKVEFLVSFYNNEISEKSEIFDDQFSVERPDGSNFTLKIRSTKLEDSAMYFCASTGRRRDNEQFFGPGTRLTVL.

Many counts were recorded for this clonotype. The J gene is TRBJ2-7, the V gene TRBV6-6, with D maybe TRBD1 (6 bases). The CDR3 is 15 amino acids. Germline CDR1 reads MNHNY; CDR2 reads SVGAGI (reference sequence). V lost 0 bases and J 1 base, leaving 10 bases between the germline ends. The CDR3 protein is CASSYSTGPSYEQYF. The CDR3 DNA follows: TGTGCCAGCAGTTACTCGACAGGCCCTTCCTACGAGCAGTACTTC.

This clonotype was observed a handful of times. J is TRBJ1-2 and V is TRBV12-3 or TRBV12-4; D is unclear. V was pared by 6 bases and J by 8 bases, with 19 bases between. This CDR3 region has 14 residues. The CDR3 here is CASRTAGKFDGYTF. The CDR3 DNA sequence: TGTGCCAGCAGAACCGCAGGCAAGTTCGACGGCTACACCTTC.

In nucleotides, the CDR3 is TGCGCCAGCAGCCAAGCGTCGGGGACCATGGCCTACGAGCAGTACTTC. This gives the protein CASSQASGTMAYEQYF. This chain connects TRBV4-1 to TRBJ2-7; D could derive from TRBD1 or TRBD2 (5 bases each). Germline loops: CDR1 MGHRA, CDR2 YSYEKL. V lost 1 base, J lost 2 bases, and 15 bases lay in between. This CDR3 is 16 amino acids long.

Ten or more counts support this clonotype. This chain connects TRBV11-2 to TRBJ2-5, with D possibly TRBD1 on 5 matching bases. Germline assignment: CDR1 SGHAT and CDR2 FQNNGV. There are 16 residues in the CDR3. V was clipped by 2 bases and J by 1 base, with 14 bases between them. In DNA, the CDR3 is TGTGCCAGCAGCTTATATGCAGGGCTATTCCAAGAGACCCAGTACTTC. As protein: CASSLYAGLFQETQYF.

This chain connects TRBV10-3 to TRBJ1-5; D is possibly TRBD1 (6 bases). The CDR3 spans 15 residues. V lost 6 bases, J lost 4 bases, and 16 bases lay in between. Germline-derived CDR1 and CDR2 are ENHRY and SYGVKD. The DNA for the CDR3 is TGTGCCATCAGCGAGGCGGGGGCAGGTAATCAGCCCCAGCATTTT. Translating gives CAISEAGAGNQPQHF.